This T cell receptor beta chain was sequenced in a study of cytomegalovirus exposure and HLA in healthy donors. The trim removed 4 bases at V and 2 bases at J, leaving 6 bases unmatched. The germline V gene has CDR1 SEHNR and CDR2 FQNEAQ (reference sequence). This CDR3 is 17 amino acids long. Study results and caveats: CMV antigen specificity was confirmed in vitro for three CMV-associated chains.

The study sampled nominally healthy donors, though unrecorded immune exposures were likely. In regard to this clone: The target antigen is unknown.

A multiplex PCR was run with 60 Vbeta primers and 13 Jbeta primers. The assay was immunoSEQ multiplex PCR, and TCRdb's table has in-frame clones only and misses some. The sample contains some 66,000 clones, around 80% of which appear only once. J is TRBJ2-5 and V is TRBV7-9; 14 nucleotides agree with TRBD2. Specimen: PBMCs. The sequence was obtained from a man aged 35 to 55 in good health and CMV-seronegative. The CDR3 nucleotides read TGTGCCAGCAGCTCGACTAGCGGGGGGGGAGTGCAAGAGACCCAGTACTTC. It yields the protein CASSSTSGGGVQETQYF. The whole variable domain, remainder taken from reference TRBV7-9 and TRBJ2-5, is DTGVSQNPRHKITKRGQNVTFRCDPISEHNRLYWYRQTLGQGPEFLTYFQNEAQLEKSRLLSDRFSAERPKGSFSTLEIQRTEQGDSAMYLCASSSTSGGGVQETQYFGPGTRLLVL.